The sequence of this T cell receptor (beta chain) was determined in a study of T-cell reconstitution after alpha-beta-depleted transplantation in children. V shed 3 bases, J shed 6 bases, and the junction held 10 bases outside the gene matches. The germline V gene encodes CDR1 SGHKS and CDR2 YYEKEE (reference sequence). The length of the CDR3 is 15 residues. Unique molecular identifiers were incorporated when the TCRbeta library was constructed. TCRdb recomputed calls from the PCR reads with MiXCR, one row per CDR3 protein. This sample has about 500,000 distinct CDR3 sequences, with around a third found just once.

The chain carries TRBV5-5 and TRBJ1-2, with 8 bases lining up with TRBD1. The origin of this receptor is a human donor who donated a stem cell graft to a child with aplastic anemia. The specimen was PBMCs from the stem cell graft donor, collected from the stem cell graft. The CDR3 nucleotides are TGTGCCAGCAGCTCAGGGGGCGGCACCCTCGATGGCTACACCTTC. Translation gives CASSSGGGTLDGYTF.